The 32 T cell receptor beta chains presented below share a single source sample, sequenced in a study of OX40 agonist ivuxolimab in advanced cancers. Data came from immunoSEQ multiplex PCR; TCRdb stores just in-frame clones and leaves some out. The sample includes 85,000 to 90,000 clones, roughly 85% of them seen just once. The starting material was CD4+ or CD8+ T cells sorted from blood, obtained in a trial of the OX40 agonist ivuxolimab. These receptors originate from an adult with an advanced solid tumor such as melanoma, head and neck, liver or kidney cancer.

A single count supports this clone. The chain uses TRBV7-2 and TRBJ2-1; unclear D gene. Germline V CDR1 and CDR2: SGHTA, FQGNSA. The ends were cut back, 2 bases at V and 4 bases at J, with 12 bases in the middle. This CDR3 region has 15 residues. The CDR3 DNA follows: TGTGCCAGCAGCTTAAATTCTATGGAATACAATGAGCAGTTCTTC. Its translation is CASSLNSMEYNEQFF. Based on the CDR3 plus reference TRBV7-2 and TRBJ2-1, the full variable domain is GAGVSQSPSNKVTEKGKDVELRCDPISGHTALYWYRQSLGQGLEFLIYFQGNSAPDKSGLPSDRFSAERTGGSVSTLTIQRTQQEDSAVYLCASSLNSMEYNEQFFGPGTRLTVL.

The chain couples TRBV6-1 to TRBJ1-2; D not resolved. CDR1 is MNHNS, CDR2 SASEGT, per germline. The V end was cut by 5 bases, the J end by 1 base, with 14 bases between. The CDR3 runs 15 residues. The CDR3 spells CASSSMTGVNYGYTF. CDR3 DNA: TGTGCCAGCAGTTCAATGACCGGGGTTAACTATGGCTACACCTTC.

The chain links TRBV28 to TRBJ2-7; 7 bases agree with TRBD2. Germline V gives CDR1 MDHEN, CDR2 SYDVKM. Trimming removed 3 bases from V and 1 base from J; junction bases left unmatched: 6. This CDR3 region has 15 residues. The CDR3 reads CASSFGGSQSYEQYV. The CDR3 DNA reads as TGTGCCAGCAGTTTCGGGGGGTCACAATCCTACGAGCAGTACGTC.

The chain combines TRBV6-5 with TRBJ2-2, with TRBD1 matching over 9 bases. Germline loops: CDR1 MNHEY, CDR2 SVGAGI. There are 16 residues in the CDR3. V trimming: 4 bases; J trimming: 2 bases; junction bases outside the gene matches: 5. CDR3 region: CASSFDRGTNTGELFF. Here the CDR3 DNA reads TGTGCCAGCAGTTTTGACAGGGGGACCAACACCGGGGAGCTGTTTTTT.

This chain links TRBV5-5 with TRBJ2-7; D may match TRBD1 or TRBD2 (5 bases each). Between the trimmed V and J ends, which lost 4 bases and 0 bases, there was a span of 11 bases. Germline CDR1 and CDR2: SGHKS and YYEKEE (reference sequence). This CDR3 is 14 amino acids long. This CDR3 is CASSGDPSSYEQYF. The DNA for the CDR3 is TGTGCCAGCAGCGGGGACCCTAGCTCCTACGAGCAGTACTTC.

The chain links TRBV11-2 to TRBJ2-5; D is ambiguous. This CDR3 region has 14 residues. Trimming took off 4 bases at V and 5 bases at J, with 14 bases between the two ends. CDR1 and CDR2 from the germline V gene are SGHAT and FQNNGV. The CDR3, as DNA: TGTGCCAGCAGCTCCTACAGACTCGGGGAGACCCAGTACTTC. Protein product: CASSSYRLGETQYF.

The J gene is TRBJ2-1, the V gene TRBV5-1; D possibly matches TRBD1 or TRBD2 (5 bases each). The CDR3 runs 14 residues. CDR1 is SGHRS, CDR2 YFSETQ, per germline. With 0 bases removed from V and 9 bases from J, the gap between germline ends came to 13 bases. CDR3 protein: CASSLGTLRGEQFF. The CDR3 DNA reads as TGCGCCAGCAGCTTGGGGACACTGAGGGGTGAGCAGTTCTTC.

The chain uses TRBV2 and TRBJ1-6; D perhaps matches TRBD1 (5 bases). The ends were cut back, 4 bases at V and 8 bases at J, with 15 bases in the middle. Germline V lookup: CDR1 SNHLY, CDR2 FYNNEI. This CDR3 spans 15 amino acids. CDR3 sequence reads: CASSARSGLDSPLHF. In nucleotides, the CDR3 is TGTGCCAGCAGTGCCCGTTCGGGGCTGGATTCACCCCTCCACTTT.

For this clone: The sample contains more than one DNA sequence encoding this CDR3. The chain is built from TRBV11-2 and TRBJ2-3, with D possibly matching TRBD2 (6 bases). The germline V gene has CDR1 SGHAT and CDR2 FQNNGV. The CDR3 sequence is 14 residues long. V was clipped by 2 bases and J by 3 bases, with 9 bases between them. In DNA, the CDR3 is TGTGCCAGCAGCTTAACCAGCGGGACAGATACGCAGTATTTT. Residues: CASSLTSGTDTQYF. Full variable domain (missing parts from reference TRBV11-2 and TRBJ2-3): EAGVAQSPRYKIIEKRQSVAFWCNPISGHATLYWYQQILGQGPKLLIQFQNNGVVDDSQLPKDRFSAERLKGVDSTLKIQPAKLEDSAVYLCASSLTSGTDTQYFGPGTRLTVL.

The chain couples TRBV30 to TRBJ1-4; 9 bases agree with TRBD1. The germline V gene has CDR1 GTSNPN and CDR2 SVGIG (reference sequence). V shed 1 base, J shed 7 bases, and the junction held 4 bases outside the gene matches. The CDR3 consists of 14 residues. The CDR3 DNA sequence: TGTGCCTGGAGTGCCGGGACAGGGCCTGAAAAACTGTTTTTT. Its translation: CAWSAGTGPEKLFF.

The CDR3 nucleotides read TGTGCCAGCAGCCGGAGAGGAAGCTTTGAAGCTTTCTTT. This encodes CASSRRGSFEAFF. The chain uses TRBV11-2 and TRBJ1-1; D not resolved. CDR1 and CDR2 from the germline V gene are SGHAT and FQNNGV. V lost 5 bases to trimming and J lost 7 bases, with 14 bases between them. CDR3 length: 13 residues.

The chain combines TRBV11-3 with TRBJ1-1; TRBD1 is a possible D gene (6 bases). Trimming shortened V by 3 bases and J by 3 bases, and 11 bases separated the two germline ends. Germline-derived CDR1 and CDR2 are SGHNT and YENEEA. The CDR3 runs to 14 residues. The CDR3 DNA sequence: TGTGCCAGCAGCTTCGGGAGGGGGGACACTGAAGCTTTCTTT. Its translation: CASSFGRGDTEAFF.

The sample holds one count of this clone. The chain employs TRBV27 and TRBJ2-1, with 7 bases matching TRBD2. This CDR3 is 16 amino acids long. CDR1 MNHEY and CDR2 SMNVEV come from the germline V gene (reference sequence). V lost 4 bases to trimming and J lost 5 bases; unmatched junction nucleotides: 11. The CDR3 reads CASSSLGAGDHNEQFF. The CDR3 coding sequence is TGTGCCAGCAGTTCCCTTGGGGCGGGAGATCACAATGAGCAGTTCTTC.

J is TRBJ2-3 and V is TRBV4-1; 7 nucleotides align to TRBD2. The germline CDR1 and CDR2 sequences are MGHRA and YSYEKL. The V gene end was trimmed by 1 base and the J gene end by 1 base; junction bases not matched to a gene: 8. The CDR3 loop spans 17 amino acids. The CDR3 loop is CASSQVYGRGGTDTQYF. In nucleotides, the CDR3 is TGCGCCAGCAGCCAAGTTTACGGCCGGGGGGGCACAGATACGCAGTATTTT.

This rearrangement joins TRBV28 to TRBJ2-2; D is uncertain. The CDR3 totals 12 residues. V lost 3 bases and J 5 bases, leaving 4 bases between the germline ends. CDR1 and CDR2 from the germline V gene are MDHEN and SYDVKM. CDR3 nucleotides: TGTGCCAGCAGTTTGATAACCGGGGAGCTGTTTTTT. This codes for CASSLITGELFF.

The chain carries TRBV10-3 and TRBJ2-1, with 11 bases matching TRBD2. Trimming removed 10 bases from V and 7 bases from J; junction bases left unmatched: 12. CDR1 ENHRY and CDR2 SYGVKD come from the germline V gene. There are 15 residues in the CDR3. The CDR3 region has the DNA TGTGCCAGCCGGACTACTAGCGGGGGTTTTAATGAGCAGTTCTTC. Translating it yields CASRTTSGGFNEQFF.

The chain employs TRBV20-1 and TRBJ2-5, with D uncertain. Looked up from germline, CDR1 is DFQATT and CDR2 is SNEGSKA (reference sequence). V was clipped by 6 bases and J by 5 bases, with 10 bases between them. The CDR3 runs 11 residues. CDR3 in amino acids: CSAGTDETQYF. The CDR3 DNA reads as TGCAGTGCGGGTACCGACGAGACCCAGTACTTC.

This chain joins TRBV5-6 and TRBJ1-2, with D possibly matching TRBD1 (6 bases). The CDR3 is 12 amino acids. The ends were cut back, 6 bases at V and 3 bases at J, with 9 bases in the middle. The germline gives CDR1 SGHDT, CDR2 YYEEEE. For the CDR3, the DNA is TGTGCCAGCAACAGGGACGACTATGGCTACACCTTC. Translation gives CASNRDDYGYTF.

This clone showed up just once. The chain carries TRBV4-1 and TRBJ2-2, with a tentative D call TRBD2 (6 bases). Trimming removed 4 bases at V and 0 bases at J, with 9 bases between. In germline, CDR1 is MGHRA, CDR2 YSYEKL. This CDR3 has 15 residues. The CDR3 loop is CASSLAATNTGELFF. CDR3 nucleotides: TGCGCCAGCAGCCTAGCGGCCACGAACACCGGGGAGCTGTTTTTT.

The table lists this clone with a count of one. V usage is TRBV2 and J usage is TRBJ2-1; tentatively, D is TRBD1 (6 bases). Germline V CDR1 and CDR2: SNHLY, FYNNEI. The CDR3 covers 14 residues. V gave up 4 bases and J gave up 8 bases, with 15 bases separating them. CDR3 coding DNA: TGTGCCAGCAGTGGGGGAACAGGGAGAGATGAGCAGTTCTTC. This sequence encodes CASSGGTGRDEQFF.

This chain joins TRBV19 and TRBJ2-3; 7 bases map to TRBD2. CDR3 length: 14 residues. Germline V gives CDR1 LNHDA, CDR2 SQIVND (reference sequence). V was clipped by 11 bases and J by 3 bases; unmatched bases: 11. The CDR3 loop is CAAGRGGPTDTQYF. CDR3 DNA sequence: TGTGCCGCCGGTCGCGGGGGTCCGACAGATACGCAGTATTTT.

This sequence joins TRBV7-2 and TRBJ1-5, with a weak D call TRBD1 (5 bases). Trimming removed 0 bases at V and 7 bases at J, with 13 bases between. This CDR3 comprises 15 residues. From germline, CDR1 is SGHTA and CDR2 FQGNSA. The CDR3, as DNA: TGTGCCAGCAGCTTAGCGGGGCAGGGAGGCCAGCCCCAGCATTTT. Translation gives CASSLAGQGGQPQHF.

V and J are TRBV7-9 and TRBJ1-5; D is uncertain. CDR1 is SEHNR, CDR2 FQNEAQ, per germline (reference sequence). The CDR3 is 12 residues long. V was pared by 4 bases and J by 5 bases, with 6 bases between. The CDR3 nucleotides are TGTGCCAGCAGCTCGGAGGATCAGCCCCAGCATTTT. The encoded protein is CASSSEDQPQHF.

The rearrangement links TRBV7-9 to TRBJ2-7; D not resolved. This CDR3 region has 16 residues. The germline V gene has CDR1 SEHNR and CDR2 FQNEAQ (reference sequence). Trimming cost V 1 base and J 0 bases, with 13 bases left between them. The DNA of the CDR3 is TGTGCCAGCAGCTTAGACGCAGAGCCCCTCTCCTACGAGCAGTACTTC. The encoded protein is CASSLDAEPLSYEQYF.

J is TRBJ2-3 and V is TRBV30; 8 positions agree with TRBD2. V shed 2 bases, J shed 9 bases, and the junction held 10 bases outside the gene matches. Germline-derived CDR1 and CDR2 are GTSNPN and SVGIG (reference sequence). This CDR3 is 14 amino acids long. The CDR3 DNA follows: TGTGCCTGGAGTCCCCCAGGGACTAGTGGCACGCAGTATTTT. As protein: CAWSPPGTSGTQYF.

The chain uses TRBV7-8 and TRBJ1-5, with a possible D match to TRBD1 (5 bases). This CDR3 comprises 19 residues. Between the trimmed V and J ends, which lost 3 bases and 3 bases, there was a span of 24 bases. Germline V lookup: CDR1 SGHVS, CDR2 FQNEAQ. CDR3 sequence (DNA): TGTGCCAGCAGCTTCAAATTACAAGGTTCGACAGCATTCAATCAGCCCCAGCATTTT. It yields the protein CASSFKLQGSTAFNQPQHF.

This clone was counted between two and nine times. The chain couples TRBV28 to TRBJ1-2; weak D call: TRBD1 (6 bases). Per germline, CDR1 MDHEN and CDR2 SYDVKM. This CDR3 contains 14 residues. V shed 4 bases and J shed 8 bases, with 17 bases lying between them. CDR3 bases: TGTGCCAGCAGTTACGGCCAGAGAAGGGGGGGCTACACCTTC. Amino acid sequence: CASSYGQRRGGYTF.

This clone has only a few counts. The gene calls are TRBV5-1 and TRBJ2-5, with D tentatively TRBD1 (5 bases). Trimming removed 0 bases at V and 3 bases at J, with 9 bases between. This CDR3 has 14 amino acids. The germline V gene has CDR1 SGHRS and CDR2 YFSETQ. The CDR3 DNA sequence: TGCGCCAGCAGCTTGGTCGGCAGGGAAGAGACCCAGTACTTC. Protein sequence: CASSLVGREETQYF.

The chain employs TRBV5-1 and TRBJ2-5, with 7 bases aligning to TRBD1. The V segment lost 5 bases and the J segment 2 bases; nucleotides outside the gene matches: 12. The CDR3 consists of 16 residues. Germline V gene lookup returns CDR1 SGHRS and CDR2 YFSETQ. The CDR3 protein is CASSSDRVRLQETQYF. The CDR3 DNA follows: TGCGCCAGCAGTTCAGACAGGGTTCGGTTACAAGAGACCCAGTACTTC.

In its sample, this clone was seen once. The CDR3 spells CASSLRTSGRFNTGELFF. The CDR3 bases are TGTGCCAGCAGCTTAAGGACTAGCGGGAGGTTTAACACCGGGGAGCTGTTTTTT. V is TRBV7-8 and J is TRBJ2-2; 14 bases are shared with TRBD2. There are 18 residues in the CDR3. J was trimmed by 2 bases and V by 2 bases; bases with no gene match: 4. Germline loops: CDR1 SGHVS, CDR2 FQNEAQ. Supplemented by reference TRBV7-8 and TRBJ2-2, the full variable domain reads GAGVSQSPRYKVAKRGQDVALRCDPISGHVSLFWYQQALGQGPEFLTYFQNEAQLDKSGLPSDRFFAERPEGSVSTLKIQRTQQEDSAVYLCASSLRTSGRFNTGELFFGEGSRLTVL.

The chain is built from TRBV28 and TRBJ1-6; the match to TRBD1 covers 8 bases. Germline CDR1 MDHEN, CDR2 SYDVKM. This CDR3 comprises 12 residues. V lost 8 bases to trimming and J lost 10 bases; unmatched junction nucleotides: 4. The CDR3 spells CASSGGKSPLHF. The CDR3 coding sequence is TGTGCCAGCTCAGGGGGCAAATCACCCCTCCACTTT.

V and J are TRBV10-2 and TRBJ2-7, with 7 bases matching TRBD1. This CDR3 is 13 amino acids long. Germline trimming cut 6 bases from V and 3 bases from J; bases unmatched to any gene: 5. CDR1 WSHSY and CDR2 SAAADI come from the germline V gene. Here the CDR3 reads CASRRGTDYEQYV. In DNA form, the CDR3 reads TGCGCCAGCAGAAGAGGGACAGACTACGAGCAGTACGTC.